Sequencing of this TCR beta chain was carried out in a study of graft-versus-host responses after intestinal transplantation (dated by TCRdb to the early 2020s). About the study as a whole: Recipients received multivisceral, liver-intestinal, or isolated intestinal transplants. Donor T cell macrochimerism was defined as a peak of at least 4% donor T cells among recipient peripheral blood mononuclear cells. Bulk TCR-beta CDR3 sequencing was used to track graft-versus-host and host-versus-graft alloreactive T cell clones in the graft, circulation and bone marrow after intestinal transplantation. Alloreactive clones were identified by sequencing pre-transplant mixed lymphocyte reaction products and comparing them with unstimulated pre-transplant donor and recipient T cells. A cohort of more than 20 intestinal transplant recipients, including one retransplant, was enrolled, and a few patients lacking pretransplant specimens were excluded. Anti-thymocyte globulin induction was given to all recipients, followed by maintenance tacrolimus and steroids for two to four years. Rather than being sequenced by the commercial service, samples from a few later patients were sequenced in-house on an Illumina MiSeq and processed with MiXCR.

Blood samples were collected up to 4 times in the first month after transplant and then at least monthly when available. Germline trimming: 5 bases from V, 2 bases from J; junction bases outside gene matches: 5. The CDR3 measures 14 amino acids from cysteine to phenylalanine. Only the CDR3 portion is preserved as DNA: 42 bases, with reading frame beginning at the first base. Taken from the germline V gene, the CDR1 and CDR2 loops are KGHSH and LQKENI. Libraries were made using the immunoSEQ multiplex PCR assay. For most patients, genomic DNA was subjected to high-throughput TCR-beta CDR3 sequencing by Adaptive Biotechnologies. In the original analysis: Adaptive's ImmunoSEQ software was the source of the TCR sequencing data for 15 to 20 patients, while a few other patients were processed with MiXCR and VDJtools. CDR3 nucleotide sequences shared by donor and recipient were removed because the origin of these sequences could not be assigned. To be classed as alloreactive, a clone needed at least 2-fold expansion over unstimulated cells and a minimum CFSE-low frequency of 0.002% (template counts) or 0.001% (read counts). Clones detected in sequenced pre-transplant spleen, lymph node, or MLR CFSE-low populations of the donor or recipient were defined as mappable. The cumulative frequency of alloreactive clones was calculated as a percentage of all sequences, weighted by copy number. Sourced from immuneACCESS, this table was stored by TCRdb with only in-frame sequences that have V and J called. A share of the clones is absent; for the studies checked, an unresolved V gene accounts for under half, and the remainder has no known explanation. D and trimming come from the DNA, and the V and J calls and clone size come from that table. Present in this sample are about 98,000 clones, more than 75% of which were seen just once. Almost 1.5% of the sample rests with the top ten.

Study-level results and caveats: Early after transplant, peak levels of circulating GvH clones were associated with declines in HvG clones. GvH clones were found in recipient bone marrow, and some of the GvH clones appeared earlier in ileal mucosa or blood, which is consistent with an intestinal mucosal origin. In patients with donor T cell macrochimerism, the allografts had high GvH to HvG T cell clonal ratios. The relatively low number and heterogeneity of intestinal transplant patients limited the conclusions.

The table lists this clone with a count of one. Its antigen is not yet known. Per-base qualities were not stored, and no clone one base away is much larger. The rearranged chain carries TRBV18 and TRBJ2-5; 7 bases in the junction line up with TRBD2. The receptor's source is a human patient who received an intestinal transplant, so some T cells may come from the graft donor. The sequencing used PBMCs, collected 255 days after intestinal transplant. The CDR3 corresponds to CASSLLAKQETQYF. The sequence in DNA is TGTGCCAGCTCATTACTAGCGAAACAAGAGACCCAGTACTTC.